This T cell receptor (beta chain) came from a study of cytotoxic CD8 clonotypes in ibrutinib-treated CLL. TCRdb's table, derived via immunoSEQ multiplex PCR, lists solely in-frame clones and lacks some. The sample has approximately 160,000 clones; roughly 84% are singletons. The CDR3 length is 16 residues. The germline V gene has CDR1 LNHDA and CDR2 SQIVND (reference sequence). With V trimmed by 5 bases and J by 0 bases, 6 bases remained unmatched. The clonotype comes from a human donor with chronic lymphocytic leukemia. The material sequenced was PBMCs, taken at disease progression, from a patient treated with ibrutinib. This chain joins TRBV19 and TRBJ2-7, with TRBD2 matching 11 bases. The CDR3 sequence: CASSLQGLAGSYEQYF. As DNA, the CDR3 is TGTGCCAGTAGTCTTCAAGGACTAGCGGGCTCCTACGAGCAGTACTTC. The full variable domain, completed using reference TRBV19 and TRBJ2-7, is DGGITQSPKYLFRKEGQNVTLSCEQNLNHDAMYWYRQDPGQGLRLIYYSQIVNDFQKGDIAEGYSVSREKKESFPLTVTSAQKNPTAFYLCASSLQGLAGSYEQYFGPGTRLTVT.